Only a few counts were recorded for the clone carrying this T cell receptor (beta chain). Its antigen is unknown. Germline V lookup: CDR1 MNHEY, CDR2 SVGAGI. The CDR3 runs 12 residues. V lost 5 bases, J lost 1 base, and 5 bases lay in between. The sample comes from a study of OX40 agonist ivuxolimab in advanced cancers. Across the study: Participants, approximately 81% male, averaged about 56 years of age, ranging from roughly 23 to 80.

General study points: Among expanded peripheral T cells, antigen specificity went undetermined.

Only in-frame clones appear in the TCRdb table, and some are missing; sequencing was by immunoSEQ multiplex PCR. The table records approximately 64,000 clones, 88% of them present only once. The chain recombines TRBV6-5 with TRBJ1-1; D not certain. The sample in question was CD4+ or CD8+ T cells sorted from blood, obtained in a trial of the OX40 agonist ivuxolimab. The sequence came from an adult with an advanced solid tumor such as melanoma, head and neck, liver or kidney cancer. The CDR3 loop is CASSRQNTEAFF. The CDR3 DNA follows: TGTGCCAGCAGTCGACAGAACACTGAAGCTTTCTTT.